This is a list of T cell receptor beta chains from one sample in a study of CD8 T cells in Susac syndrome. In TCRdb, the immunoSEQ multiplex PCR reads were re-called with MiXCR into one record per CDR3 protein. This sample has almost 450,000 distinct CDR3 sequences, with approximately 85% found just once. The specimen sequenced was CD8+ T cells from PBMCs. These receptors were collected from a human donor with multiple sclerosis. Both conserved end residues are part of each CDR3.

cdr3_aa: CASSYREGVNTEAFF; j_call: TRBJ1-1; v_call: TRBV6-6
cdr3_aa: CSGAGGYYNEQFF; j_call: TRBJ2-1; v_call: TRBV20-1
cdr3_aa: CASYRDSSTDTQYF; j_call: TRBJ2-3; v_call: TRBV18
cdr3_aa: CASSDSGASTDTQYF; j_call: TRBJ2-3; v_call: TRBV7-9
cdr3_aa: CASIDPTSYNEQFF; j_call: TRBJ2-1; v_call: TRBV28
cdr3_aa: CASSYTTIGDRNRGREVRQETQYF; j_call: TRBJ2-5; v_call: TRBV6-9
cdr3_aa: CASSNVPGQGPNYGYTF; j_call: TRBJ1-2; v_call: TRBV6-5
cdr3_aa: CASSQDWTRGHEQYF; j_call: TRBJ2-7; v_call: TRBV4-1
cdr3_aa: CAWTPYTSSGNTIYF; j_call: TRBJ1-3; v_call: TRBV30
cdr3_aa: CASSSFTGQGAYNEQFF; j_call: TRBJ2-1; v_call: TRBV4-1
cdr3_aa: CASSLGLAESTDTQYF; j_call: TRBJ2-3; v_call: TRBV12-3/TRBV12-4
cdr3_aa: CASSFGTSGRYEQFF; j_call: TRBJ2-1; v_call: TRBV27
cdr3_aa: CAWRTTGVGETQYF; j_call: TRBJ2-5; v_call: TRBV30
cdr3_aa: CASSPDLDYGYTF; j_call: TRBJ1-2; v_call: TRBV19
cdr3_aa: CASSLTQGGDTGELFF; j_call: TRBJ2-2; v_call: TRBV6-1
cdr3_aa: CASRPTSTNEQFF; j_call: TRBJ2-1; v_call: TRBV4-1
cdr3_aa: CASSFSGSTYEQYF; j_call: TRBJ2-7; v_call: TRBV27
cdr3_aa: CASSPPDTGNEQFF; j_call: TRBJ2-1; v_call: TRBV18
cdr3_aa: CASGADFDEQYF; j_call: TRBJ2-7; v_call: TRBV19
cdr3_aa: CSARAEGAGALIYEQYF; j_call: TRBJ2-7; v_call: TRBV20-1
cdr3_aa: CAWMVSAEAFF; j_call: TRBJ1-1; v_call: TRBV30
cdr3_aa: CASSRHREGDYGYTF; j_call: TRBJ1-2; v_call: TRBV3-1
cdr3_aa: CASSFPGDDYGYTF; j_call: TRBJ1-2; v_call: TRBV28
cdr3_aa: CASSPTAAYF; j_call: TRBJ2-7; v_call: TRBV2
cdr3_aa: CASSARQGAYEQYF; j_call: TRBJ2-7; v_call: TRBV9
cdr3_aa: CASSHRGQSSYEQYF; j_call: TRBJ2-7; v_call: TRBV28
cdr3_aa: CSVEVLQPRYTF; j_call: TRBJ1-2; v_call: TRBV29-1
cdr3_aa: CASSYLSAEQYF; j_call: TRBJ2-7; v_call: TRBV6-2/TRBV6-3
cdr3_aa: CASSFRGSGPEQYF; j_call: TRBJ2-7; v_call: TRBV5-1
cdr3_aa: CASSLSGQGWTEAFF; j_call: TRBJ1-1; v_call: TRBV3-1
cdr3_aa: CASSSAGTPSYNEQFF; j_call: TRBJ2-1; v_call: TRBV5-6
cdr3_aa: CASSIPGLDTEAFF; j_call: TRBJ1-1; v_call: TRBV19
cdr3_aa: CASSLALLTGGSGYTF; j_call: TRBJ1-2; v_call: TRBV7-9
cdr3_aa: CASSLVSHTEAFF; j_call: TRBJ1-1; v_call: TRBV11-2
cdr3_aa: CASSLVAAILSETYEQYF; j_call: TRBJ2-7; v_call: TRBV7-6
cdr3_aa: CSATAGVGGTF; j_call: TRBJ1-2; v_call: TRBV29-1
cdr3_aa: CASSWGTGDQETQYF; j_call: TRBJ2-5; v_call: TRBV6-5
cdr3_aa: CASSLESTNEKLFF; j_call: TRBJ1-4; v_call: TRBV11-2
cdr3_aa: CASSIAGVNEQFF; j_call: TRBJ2-1; v_call: TRBV19
cdr3_aa: CASSSLDRGLNEQYF; j_call: TRBJ2-7; v_call: TRBV7-6
cdr3_aa: CASVLGGGEQYF; j_call: TRBJ2-7; v_call: TRBV28
cdr3_aa: CASSLAPIQERSNQPQHF; j_call: TRBJ1-5; v_call: TRBV5-8
cdr3_aa: CASSLDLGSGSSTNTGELFF; j_call: TRBJ2-2; v_call: TRBV5-1
cdr3_aa: CAWIVLAGGTGELFF; j_call: TRBJ2-2; v_call: TRBV30
cdr3_aa: CASSFATSGYEQYF; j_call: TRBJ2-7; v_call: TRBV7-9
cdr3_aa: CSVDLIYGYTF; j_call: TRBJ1-2; v_call: TRBV29-1
cdr3_aa: CASSWTGSLPPSSGANVLTF; j_call: TRBJ2-6; v_call: TRBV18
cdr3_aa: CASTRYREETQYF; j_call: TRBJ2-5; v_call: TRBV12-3/TRBV12-4
cdr3_aa: CASSLGGTGDHNEQFF; j_call: TRBJ2-1; v_call: TRBV11-2
cdr3_aa: CASSGRPDPYEQYF; j_call: TRBJ2-7; v_call: TRBV7-9
cdr3_aa: CVSSYSGASYNSPLHF; j_call: TRBJ1-6; v_call: TRBV6-5